This entry features one T cell receptor (beta chain) sequence. Its antigen is not yet known. Base qualities are not provided; no much larger clone lies one nucleotide away. Genomic DNA was extracted from sorted cells for sequencing of the TCRbeta CDR3 region. TCRbeta CDR3 regions were sequenced using the immunoSEQ Assay. What TCRdb holds here is the immuneACCESS table cut down to in-frame rearrangements. Part of the clones is not present; checked against another copy, under half of the missing clones reflect an unresolved V gene, and the others are unexplained. The table for this sample lists approximately 70,000 clones; around 88% of them were counted only once. The top ten clones comprise 2% to 2.5% of the sample. The source of the sample is a study of OX40 agonist ivuxolimab in advanced cancers. Regarding the complete study: Ivuxolimab was a fully human IgG2 agonistic monoclonal antibody targeting the costimulatory receptor OX40 (CD134). Intravenous ivuxolimab was administered to patients every 2 weeks at six dose levels: 0.01, 0.1, 0.3, 1.5, 3 and 10 mg/kg. Of the roughly 52 patients in dose escalation, around 20 had hepatocellular carcinoma, around 15 had melanoma, 9 had renal cell carcinoma and 9 had head and neck cancer. In the dose-escalation cohort, about four fifths of patients were male, and the mean age was 60 years with a range of roughly 23 to 79. Patients were allowed to have had prior anti-PD-1, anti-PD-L1 or anti-CTLA-4 therapy, and around 41% of the dose-escalation patients had previously received checkpoint inhibitors. Partial responses occurred in three dose-escalation patients, of whom one had hepatocellular carcinoma and two had cutaneous melanoma. The point of sequencing TCRbeta in the periphery was to test whether ivuxolimab changed TCR sequence diversity and drove clonal T-cell expansion. The paper reports the monotherapy dose-escalation portion (N ≈ 50 patients) of the phase I ivuxolimab trial. The paper as a whole reports these results and caveats: The antigen specificity of the clonally expanded peripheral T cells was not determined. Clonal expansion of both CD4+ and CD8+ blood T cells was observed from baseline to week 6 at doses 0.1 to 3.0 mg/kg. After ivuxolimab, CD8+ T cells had more expanded clones than CD4+ T cells on average. In the 0.1-3.0 mg/kg groups, partial responders had among the lowest normalized peripheral clonal expansion, particularly in CD8+ T cells. Low levels of normalized T-cell clonal expansion were also seen in some patients who did not respond.

Patients with autoimmune disease history or receiving systemic immunosuppression were excluded from the trial. Peripheral blood for TCR sequencing was drawn from every dose cohort at baseline, at cycle 4 day 1 and at cycle 7 day 1. Samples were obtained from an open-label, multicenter, first-in-human phase I dose-escalation trial of ivuxolimab. Adults with locally advanced or metastatic head and neck squamous cell, hepatocellular, melanoma or renal cell carcinoma were enrolled in the trial. Before TCR sequencing, CD4+ T cells and CD8+ T cells from peripheral blood were sorted into separate populations. The CDR3 contains 15 residues, cysteine and phenylalanine counted. Just CDR3 DNA is preserved here, 45 bases in frame from base 1. Reading the germline V gene (reference sequence) gives CDR1 LNHDA and CDR2 SQIVND. Germline trimming amounts to 3 bases on V and 6 bases on J, with 5 as the count of junction bases outside the gene matches.

The sequences come from CD4+ or CD8+ T cells sorted from blood, collected in a trial of the OX40 agonist ivuxolimab. The source is an adult with an advanced solid tumor such as melanoma, head and neck, liver or kidney cancer. The chain was built from TRBV19 and TRBJ1-6; TRBD1 lines up with 7 middle nucleotides. The CDR3 here reads CASSMRQGGNSPLHF. Read as DNA, the sequence is TGTGCCAGTAGTATGCGGCAGGGGGGTAATTCACCCCTCCACTTT.